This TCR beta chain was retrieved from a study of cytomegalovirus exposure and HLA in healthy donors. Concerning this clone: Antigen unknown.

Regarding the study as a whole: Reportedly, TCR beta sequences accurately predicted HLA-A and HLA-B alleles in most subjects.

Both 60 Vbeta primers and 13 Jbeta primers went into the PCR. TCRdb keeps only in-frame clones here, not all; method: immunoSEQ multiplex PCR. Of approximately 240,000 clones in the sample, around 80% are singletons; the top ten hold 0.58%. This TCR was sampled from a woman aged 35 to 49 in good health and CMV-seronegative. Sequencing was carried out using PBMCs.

In DNA, the CDR3 is TGTGCCAGCAGCGTAACGGGACAGGACTATGGCTACACCTTC. Translating it yields CASSVTGQDYGYTF. The chain has TRBV9 and TRBJ1-2, with 8 bases aligning to TRBD1. V was pared by 1 base and J by 3 bases, with 2 bases of the junction left unmatched. CDR1 is SGDLS and CDR2 is YYNGEE in the germline V gene. The CDR3 is 14 residues long.